Following are 5 T cell receptor beta chains from one sample sequenced in a study of pediatric ulcerative colitis. Sequencing used immunoSEQ multiplex PCR; TCRdb keeps in-frame clones, though not all of them. Seen here are tens of thousands of clones, 80% to 90% observed once, and the top ten hold approximately 1.5%. Sequencing used blood. Receptor source: a boy younger than 18 who was a control in a study of pediatric ulcerative colitis.

This chain uses TRBV6-6 with TRBJ1-1; D unclear. The V end lost 2 bases, the J end lost 8 bases, and 18 bases lay between the germline ends. The CDR3 covers 15 residues. The V gene's germline CDR1 is MNHNY and CDR2 SVGAGI (reference sequence). DNA for the CDR3: TGTGCCAGCAGTTACGCGCCCATTGGGTCCCGCGAAGCTTTCTTT. This gives the protein CASSYAPIGSREAFF.

The V call is TRBV2, the J call TRBJ2-7, with 7 bases lining up with TRBD1. The trim removed 5 bases at V and 4 bases at J, leaving 8 bases unmatched. The CDR3 is made up of 14 amino acids. The V gene's germline CDR1 is SNHLY and CDR2 FYNNEI. DNA for the CDR3: TGTGCCAGCAGTAGTCGGGACAGAATATACGAGCAGTACTTC. Its translation: CASSSRDRIYEQYF.

The chain carries TRBV9 and TRBJ1-2, with a possible D match to TRBD1 (5 bases). Trimming shortened V by 4 bases and J by 4 bases, and 17 bases separated the two germline ends. The CDR3 is made up of 15 amino acids. Germline CDR1 SGDLS, CDR2 YYNGEE. The CDR3 DNA reads TGTGCCAGCAGCCCAGAATACACAGGTCTCTATGGCTACACCTTC. It encodes CASSPEYTGLYGYTF.

The chain is built from TRBV5-4 and TRBJ2-1; 15 bases are a match to TRBD2. V lost 1 base and J lost 15; bases outside the gene matches: 23. Germline assignment: CDR1 SGHNT and CDR2 YYREEE (reference sequence). The CDR3 extends over 20 amino acids. The CDR3 sequence: CASSLPGLAGGSAEGGRPFF. CDR3 nucleotides: TGTGCCAGCAGCTTGCCGGGACTAGCGGGAGGTTCAGCAGAAGGAGGTCGTCCGTTCTTC. Filled out from reference TRBV5-4 and TRBJ2-1, the complete variable domain reads ETGVTQSPTHLIKTRGQQVTLRCSSQSGHNTVSWYQQALGQGPQFIFQYYREEENGRGNFPPRFSGLQFPNYSSELNVNALELDDSALYLCASSLPGLAGGSAEGGRPFFGPGTRLTVL.

This clone was observed a few times. V gene TRBV9 combines with J gene TRBJ1-2; possibly TRBD1 for D (6 bases). V dropped 4 bases and J dropped 2 bases, with 9 bases sitting between them. The length of the CDR3 is 13 residues. CDR1 and CDR2 (germline): SGDLS, YYNGEE. CDR3 DNA: TGTGCCAGCAGCCAAACAGGGAACTATGGCTACACCTTC. This gives the protein CASSQTGNYGYTF.